A selection of T cell receptor beta chains follows, all from one sample in a study of blood T cell repertoires in COVID-19. Profiled with immunoSEQ multiplex PCR; TCRdb holds only in-frame clones, not every one. The sample shows around 320,000 clones, 90% of them seen only once. Sequencing used PBMCs or T cells enriched from blood (not recorded which). The receptors shown here come from a woman aged 25 to 39 who had been exposed to COVID-19. The CDR3 runs from the conserved cysteine through the conserved F or W. A D gene is named only where the DNA matches it firmly. Rows may omit the clone size; those that give it use once, few, many or a size class.

j_call	clone_size	v_call	d_call	cdr3_nt	cdr3_aa
TRBJ2-1	-	TRBV4-1	-	TGCGCCAGCAGCCAAGGGTCGGCGAGGAGCCACAATGAGCAGTTCTTC	CASSQGSARSHNEQFF
TRBJ2-7	-	TRBV4-3	TRBD2	TGCGCCAGCAGCCAAGACTGGGGCCTAGCGGGGGGCACCTACGAGCAGTACTTC	CASSQDWGLAGGTYEQYF
TRBJ1-1	-	TRBV7-2	TRBD1	TGTGCCAGCAGCCTCCTGGGGACAGGGAACACTGAAGCTTTCTTT	CASSLLGTGNTEAFF
TRBJ2-4	-	TRBV6-5	-	TGTGCCAGCAGCCCAGGGACAATTATTCAGTACTTC	CASSPGTIIQYF
TRBJ2-5	-	TRBV5-4	-	TGTGCCAGCAGGTACTCAAGGGGTCCTCAAGAGACCCAGTACTTC	CASRYSRGPQETQYF
TRBJ1-1	-	TRBV7-6	TRBD1	TGTGCCAGCAGCCCTGCTCCTCTGGACAGGCGAAGGGGAGAGGAAGCTTTCTTT	CASSPAPLDRRRGEEAFF
TRBJ1-2	-	TRBV6-5	TRBD1	TGTGCCAGCAGTCTGTCCGGGACAGGGTATGGCTACACCTTC	CASSLSGTGYGYTF
TRBJ2-3	-	TRBV7-6	TRBD2	TGTGCCAGCAGCTCCACTAGCGGGGGGGCCGTAGATACGCAGTATTTT	CASSSTSGGAVDTQYF
TRBJ1-1	once	TRBV27	TRBD1	TGTGCCAGCAGTCGGGGACAGGGCTGGTTTGAAGCTTTCTTT	CASSRGQGWFEAFF
TRBJ2-7	-	TRBV11-2	-	TGTGCCAGCAGCTCTGTTACAGGGATCTACGAGCAGTACTTC	CASSSVTGIYEQYF
TRBJ1-2	-	TRBV5-4	-	TGTGCCAGCAGCTTGAGGGGGGGGTCTAACTATGGCTACACCTTC	CASSLRGGSNYGYTF
TRBJ1-2	-	TRBV6-1	-	TGTGCCAGCAGTGAAGTACTAGGGTTTTATGGCTACACCTTC	CASSEVLGFYGYTF
TRBJ1-2	-	TRBV6-4	TRBD1	TGTGCCAGCAGTCCGTCTAGCCTCCGGGACAGGAGACTACAAATCTATGGCTACACCTTC	CASSPSSLRDRRLQIYGYTF
TRBJ1-2	few	TRBV3-1/TRBV3-2	-	TGTGCCAGCAGCCAAGGCCCCCAAGCCCCCCATGGCTACACCTTC	CASSQGPQAPHGYTF
TRBJ2-2	-	TRBV27	TRBD1	TGTGCCAGCAGTTACCTCGGGACAGGGGGCACCGGGGAGCTGTTTTTT	CASSYLGTGGTGELFF
TRBJ2-1	-	TRBV6-5	-	TGTGCCAGCAGTTACTCGGAGGGTATAACTCCCAATGAGCAGTTCTTC	CASSYSEGITPNEQFF
TRBJ1-1	-	TRBV7-2	-	TGTGCCAGCAGCTTAGCAGGGACTGAGGCTTTCTTT	CASSLAGTEAFF
TRBJ1-1	-	TRBV6-5	-	TGTGCCAGCAGTTACTCGGGAGGGTTCAGTGAAGCTTTCTTT	CASSYSGGFSEAFF
TRBJ2-5	-	TRBV3-1/TRBV3-2	TRBD2	TGTGCCAGCAGCCAGGTAGCGGGACAAGAGACCCAGTACTTC	CASSQVAGQETQYF
TRBJ1-4	-	TRBV9	TRBD1	TGTGCCAGCAGCGAACAGGGGGCGTTGACTAATGAAAAACTGTTTTTT	CASSEQGALTNEKLFF
TRBJ2-1	-	TRBV4-2	TRBD2	TGTGCCAGCAGCCAAGACGGGACTAGCGGGAACAATGAGCAGTTCTTC	CASSQDGTSGNNEQFF
TRBJ2-5	-	TRBV18	TRBD1	TGTGCCAGCACCACAGGGGGGCGAGAGACCCAGTACTTC	CASTTGGRETQYF